This TCR beta chain emerged from a study of regulatory T cells in long-lasting Graves disease. The V gene's germline CDR1 is LNHNV and CDR2 YYDKDF (reference sequence). Trimming shortened V by 6 bases and J by 0 bases, and 17 bases separated the two germline ends. The CDR3 contains 16 residues. At least ten counts were recorded for this clonotype. Time point of the sample: persistent/refractory GD, antithyroid drugs over 5 years with positive TRAb. Extracted RNA from PBMCs served as the source of the TCR library. Construction of the TCR beta libraries employed iRepertoire HTBI primers in conjunction with Arm-PCR of CDR3 regions. Each CDR3 protein gets one entry after TCRdb re-called the multiplex PCR reads with MiXCR. The profile covers around 450,000 distinct CDR3 sequences, with about a fifth appearing a single time and roughly 7% taken by the ten largest.

The TCR originated in a female donor with Graves disease. The V gene is TRBV15, the J gene TRBJ1-1; no firm D call. Sequencing used peripheral blood mononuclear cells (PBMCs), obtained when the disease was refractory, from a patient treated with antithyroid drugs. DNA of the CDR3: TGTGCCACCAGAGCCCGGTCCGGCCGAGTGAACACTGAAGCTTTCTTT. It specifies CATRARSGRVNTEAFF.